These 10 T cell receptor beta chains share one sample of origin, sequenced in a study of vaccination effects on CD4 cells after COVID-19 (dated by TCRdb to between 2020 and 2023). Which antigens these TCRs recognize remains unknown. Libraries were constructed by the immunoSEQ multiplex PCR assay. TCRdb took this table from immuneACCESS and kept in-frame rearrangements with V and J called. Such tables lack part of the clones; where checked against another copy, unresolved V genes explain under half of the gap, and the rest is unexplained. Across this sample there are 40,000 to 55,000 clones, with 76% seen only once. Of the sample, 3.6% is held by the ten largest clones. After less than eleven days of culture, CD4+ T cells were isolated with the EasySep CD4+ T cell isolation kit. PCR-confirmed SARS-CoV-2 infection had occurred in convalescent patients between March and December 2020, before the Alpha, Beta and Delta variants emerged in the United States. Two doses of either the BNT162b2 or the mRNA-1273 mRNA SARS-CoV-2 vaccine were administered to participants.

The input for sequencing was CD4+ T cells from PBMCs cultured without peptide, taken after COVID-19 vaccination. The origin of the receptors is a human donor who had a prior SARS-CoV-2 infection.

The CDR3 DNA reads as TGTGCCAGCAAATTAAGGGGGCGCGGAGATACGCAGTATTTT. This codes for CASKLRGRGDTQYF. The chain joins TRBV6-6 to TRBJ2-3, with 7 bases lining up with TRBD1. Germline-derived CDR1 and CDR2 are MNHNY and SVGAGI (reference sequence). J gave up 5 bases and V 7 bases, and 9 bases lay outside the gene matches. This CDR3 is built from 14 residues.

A single count supports this clone. This chain joins TRBV20-1 and TRBJ1-1; TRBD1 is a possible D gene (6 bases). The V and J ends lost 3 bases and 10 bases respectively, with 12 bases between them. CDR1 and CDR2 (germline): DFQATT, SNEGSKA (reference sequence). The CDR3 loop spans 11 amino acids. The CDR3 reads CSASDRLRAFF. The CDR3 DNA reads TGCAGTGCTAGTGACAGGCTCCGAGCTTTCTTT.

This chain joins TRBV5-1 and TRBJ2-1; D may be TRBD1 (6 bases). Per germline, CDR1 SGHRS and CDR2 YFSETQ. Between the trimmed V and J ends, which lost 3 bases and 3 bases, there was a span of 13 bases. The CDR3 spans 15 residues. CDR3 loop: CASSSMQGSYNEQFF. The CDR3 DNA reads TGCGCCAGCAGCTCGATGCAGGGGAGCTACAATGAGCAGTTCTTC. Based on the CDR3 plus reference TRBV5-1 and TRBJ2-1, the full variable domain is KAGVTQTPRYLIKTRGQQVTLSCSPISGHRSVSWYQQTPGQGLQFLFEYFSETQRNKGNFPGRFSGRQFSNSRSEMNVSTLELGDSALYLCASSSMQGSYNEQFFGPGTRLTVL.

The rearrangement links TRBV3-1 (or the pseudogene TRBV3-2) to TRBJ1-1, with unresolved D. The CDR3 loop spans 13 amino acids. Trimming removed 4 bases at V and 6 bases at J, with 12 bases between. CDR1 and CDR2 (germline): LGHDT, YNNKEL (reference sequence). CDR3 sequence (DNA): TGTGCCAGCAGCCCGGACCAGCGGGCTGAAGCTTTCTTT. This codes for CASSPDQRAEAFF.

The genes are TRBV6-5 and TRBJ2-2; no clear D gene. The V and J ends lost 5 bases and 2 bases respectively, with 9 bases between them. Germline CDR1 is MNHEY and CDR2 is SVGAGI. The CDR3 has 14 amino acids. The CDR3 loop reads CASSMLGNTGELFF. The CDR3 DNA reads TGTGCCAGCAGTATGTTAGGTAACACCGGGGAGCTGTTTTTT.

The J gene is TRBJ2-5, the V gene TRBV29-1; D not resolved. Germline CDR1 reads SQVTM; CDR2 reads ANQGSEA. V lost 2 bases, J lost 4 bases, and 11 bases lay in between. The CDR3 has 13 residues. CDR3 sequence (DNA): TGCAGCGTTGAATCTTTTTGGGGAGAGACCCAGTACTTC. This gives the protein CSVESFWGETQYF.

The chain couples TRBV30 to TRBJ1-3; 7 nucleotides line up with TRBD1. The germline V gene has CDR1 GTSNPN and CDR2 SVGIG (reference sequence). CDR3 length: 14 residues. Losses at the gene ends were 7 bases for V and 0 bases for J; bases not matched to a gene: 6. CDR3: CASNRQGSGNTIYF. The DNA of the CDR3 is TGTGCCTCCAACCGACAGGGCTCTGGAAACACCATATATTTT. The full variable domain, completed using reference TRBV30 and TRBJ1-3, is SQTIHQWPATLVQPVGSPLSLECTVEGTSNPNLYWYRQAAGRGLQLLFYSVGIGQISSEVPQNLSASRPQDRQFILSSKKLLLSDSGFYLCASNRQGSGNTIYFGEGSWLTVV.

This clone appeared once. The chain recombines TRBV5-1 with TRBJ1-1, with D maybe TRBD1 (6 bases). Germline V gene lookup returns CDR1 SGHRS and CDR2 YFSETQ. Deletions cut 1 base from V and 1 base from J, with 11 bases between. There are 15 residues in the CDR3. The CDR3: CASSLWGAGNTEAFF. In nucleotides, the CDR3 is TGCGCCAGCAGCTTGTGGGGGGCCGGGAACACTGAAGCTTTCTTT.

This clone has just a few counts. The J gene is TRBJ2-1, the V gene TRBV4-2; possible D gene TRBD2, 5 bases. The CDR3 sequence is 13 residues long. Per the germline V gene, CDR1 is LGHNA and CDR2 is YNFKEQ. The V end was cut by 1 base, the J end by 12 bases, with 13 bases between. The CDR3 DNA follows: TGTGCCAGCAGCCAAGCTCCCGAGCGGTGGCAGTTCTTC. This sequence encodes CASSQAPERWQFF.

CDR3 residues: CSAIDRAGEQYF. DNA of the CDR3: TGCAGTGCTATTGACAGGGCGGGGGAGCAGTACTTC. The V gene is TRBV20-1, the J gene TRBJ2-7, with D tentatively TRBD1 (7 bases). The CDR3 covers 12 residues. The germline V gene encodes CDR1 DFQATT and CDR2 SNEGSKA (reference sequence). V was clipped by 4 bases and J by 7 bases, with 14 bases between them.